Here is one T cell receptor (beta chain) with its context. Its antigen is not identified. Deletions cut 1 base from V and 7 bases from J, with 25 bases between. Germline V lookup: CDR1 MNHNS, CDR2 SASEGT. This CDR3 has 19 residues. The sample belongs to a study of cytomegalovirus exposure and HLA in healthy donors. PCR was performed using 60 Vbeta and 13 Jbeta primers. TCRdb keeps only in-frame clones here, not all; method: immunoSEQ multiplex PCR. The sample records some 130,000 clones, more than 70% being singletons. Whole-study findings and limits: Reportedly, a later analysis found an Asian-associated ancestry cluster had fewer N-insertions than the approximately 670-donor mean. Presence/absence analyses rested on an assumption that sequencing depth was roughly uniform across donors. Cytomegalovirus-associated TCR beta chains were listed, numbering 150 to 200.

Specimen: PBMCs. The sequence derives from a young man in good health and CMV-seronegative. The rearrangement joins TRBV6-1 to TRBJ2-2; possible D gene TRBD2, 6 bases. The CDR3 loop reads CASSEVGSEGWGGHGELFF. The CDR3 DNA reads TGTGCCAGCAGTGAAGTTGGGAGTGAGGGGTGGGGAGGACACGGGGAGCTGTTTTTT.